The 31 T cell receptor beta chains presented below share a single source sample, sequenced in a study of identical twins. TCRdb ran MiXCR on the 5' RACE reads and lists one entry per CDR3 protein. Among about 150,000 distinct CDR3 sequences listed, around 3.4% were seen once. Sequenced material: memory T cells sorted from blood. These receptors all come from a man younger than 35 in good health.

This clonotype was recorded many times. This chain connects TRBV27 to TRBJ2-1, with D unclear. This CDR3 is built from 15 residues. V was clipped by 1 base and J by 6 bases, with 13 bases between them. CDR1 and CDR2 (germline): MNHEY, SMNVEV (reference sequence). CDR3 sequence (DNA): TGTGCCAGCAGTTTATGGGCGAGCCCGACCAATGAGCAGTTCTTC. This encodes CASSLWASPTNEQFF.

J is TRBJ2-2 and V is TRBV18; 13 nucleotides agree with TRBD2. This CDR3 comprises 15 residues. The V gene's germline CDR1 is KGHSH and CDR2 LQKENI. After removal of 5 bases from V and 4 bases from J, the junction contained 1 base not matched to a gene. The CDR3, as DNA: TGTGCCAGCTCAAGGACTAGCGGGAGCACCGGGGAGCTGTTTTTT. It specifies CASSRTSGSTGELFF.

This clonotype has at least ten counts. J is TRBJ1-5 and V is TRBV10-3; D not resolved. The CDR3 spans 15 residues. Looked up from germline, CDR1 is ENHRY and CDR2 is SYGVKD. V was cut by 8 bases and J by 2 bases, with 16 bases left in between. CDR3 region: CAIGSPTAGNQPQHF. In nucleotides, the CDR3 is TGTGCCATCGGTTCACCTACAGCTGGCAATCAGCCCCAGCATTTT.

This clonotype was found many times. At one of its ends the junction is not consistent with the germline gene, which may arise from a read error. This rearrangement joins TRBV5-1 to TRBJ2-1; 16 positions agree with TRBD2. Germline assignment: CDR1 SGHRS and CDR2 YFSETQ. The CDR3 length is 16 residues. Here the CDR3 reads CASSPGTSGRAKAFPF. CDR3 coding DNA: TGCGCCAGCAGCCCGGGGACTAGCGGGAGGGCCAAGGCTTTCCCGTTC.

In its sample, this clonotype was seen many times. The chain uses TRBV2 and TRBJ1-6; 10 nucleotides line up with TRBD1. The germline gives CDR1 SNHLY, CDR2 FYNNEI. Trimming at V came to 8 bases and at J to 15 bases, leaving 1 base not matched to a gene. The CDR3 runs to 10 residues. As DNA, the CDR3 is TGTGCCAGCGGACAGGGGGACCTCCACTTT. Translating it yields CASGQGDLHF.

This clonotype has at least ten counts. V usage is TRBV7-2 and J usage is TRBJ2-1, with D hard to call. The germline CDR1 and CDR2 sequences are SGHTA and FQGNSA. CDR3 length equals 12 residues. V dropped 2 bases and J dropped 7 bases, with 6 bases sitting between them. In DNA form, the CDR3 reads TGTGCCAGCAGCTTATACCGTAATGAGCAGTTCTTC. Amino acid sequence: CASSLYRNEQFF.

This clonotype came up many times. This chain's CDR3 is CASSRLGQGYNEQFF. The CDR3 region has the DNA TGTGCCAGCAGCCGGTTGGGACAGGGGTACAATGAGCAGTTCTTC. The chain uses TRBV3-1 and TRBJ2-1; 10 nucleotides match TRBD1. Trimming at V came to 4 bases and at J to 4 bases, leaving 4 bases not matched to a gene. The germline V gene encodes CDR1 LGHDT and CDR2 YNNKEL (reference sequence). The CDR3 consists of 15 residues.

In this sample, this clonotype turned up many times. CDR3 nucleotides: TGTGCCAGCTCTAGAGCGAACACCGGGGAGCTGTTTTTT. This gives the protein CASSRANTGELFF. V gene TRBV6-6 combines with J gene TRBJ2-2; D is undetermined. Trimming shortened V by 8 bases and J by 0 bases, and 7 bases separated the two germline ends. This CDR3 spans 13 amino acids. Germline loops: CDR1 MNHNY, CDR2 SVGAGI (reference sequence).

At least ten counts were recorded for this clonotype. J is TRBJ2-3 and V is TRBV9; D is uncertain. V lost 4 bases to trimming and J lost 2 bases, with 14 bases between them. CDR3 length: 15 amino acids. Germline CDR1 is SGDLS and CDR2 is YYNGEE. The CDR3: CASSPTPSPTDTQYF. CDR3 nucleotide sequence: TGTGCCAGCAGCCCGACCCCCAGCCCCACAGATACGCAGTATTTT.

The chain is built from TRBV7-6 and TRBJ2-1; 11 bases agree with TRBD2. V gave up 5 bases and J gave up 5 bases; unmatched junction bases: 20. Germline CDR1 reads SGHVS; CDR2 reads FNYEAQ. The CDR3 has 20 residues. The CDR3 DNA reads TGTGCCAGCAGCCAACCCCCGGGTGATCCGACGACTAGCGGGAACAATGAGCAGTTCTTC. Translating gives CASSQPPGDPTTSGNNEQFF.

This chain connects TRBV7-9 to TRBJ2-1; D may correspond to TRBD1 or TRBD2 (5 bases each). There are 14 residues in the CDR3. V was pared by 1 base and J by 10 bases, with 14 bases between. Germline V gene data show CDR1 as SEHNR and CDR2 as FQNEAQ (reference sequence). CDR3 residues: CASSLEGPALEQFF. The CDR3 bases are TGTGCCAGCAGCTTAGAGGGACCCGCGCTCGAGCAGTTCTTC.

This clonotype has at least ten counts. The chain carries TRBV6-2 or TRBV6-3 and TRBJ2-1; the match to TRBD2 covers 14 bases. Per the germline V gene, CDR1 is MNHEY and CDR2 is SVGEGT. There are 13 residues in the CDR3. Trimming took 5 bases from V and 15 from J; bases not matched to a gene: 6. CDR3 in amino acids: CASSTGLAGVPFF. The CDR3 coding sequence is TGTGCCAGCAGTACGGGACTAGCGGGAGTGCCGTTCTTC.

The chain couples TRBV19 to TRBJ2-6; a weak D match, TRBD2 (7 bases). Trimming cost V 8 bases and J 2 bases, with 16 bases left between them. CDR1 is LNHDA, CDR2 SQIVND, per germline (reference sequence). CDR3 length: 16 amino acids. The CDR3 spells CASLPGGKAGANVLTF. CDR3 bases: TGTGCCAGTCTCCCGGGGGGCAAGGCTGGGGCCAACGTCCTGACTTTC.

This clonotype was counted many times. The rearrangement joins TRBV28 to TRBJ1-1; D ambiguous. Trimming removed 4 bases from V and 8 bases from J, with 14 bases in between. Germline V gene sequence: CDR1 MDHEN, CDR2 SYDVKM. CDR3 size: 13 residues. CDR3 nucleotides: TGTGCCAGCAGTTCCCCGGACGGTTCCGAAGCTTTCTTT. Translated, it gives CASSSPDGSEAFF. The full variable domain, completed using reference TRBV28 and TRBJ1-1, is DVKVTQSSRYLVKRTGEKVFLECVQDMDHENMFWYRQDPGLGLRLIYFSYDVKMKEKGDIPEGYSVSREKKERFSLILESASTNQTSMYLCASSSPDGSEAFFGQGTRLTVV.

This clonotype was picked up many times. CDR3 sequence: CASSSTGWGNAKNIQYF. CDR3 DNA sequence: TGTGCCAGCAGCTCCACAGGGTGGGGGAATGCCAAAAACATTCAGTACTTC. The V and J genes are TRBV5-4 and TRBJ2-4; tentatively, D is TRBD1 (6 bases). The CDR3 consists of 17 residues. Germline CDR1 is SGHNT and CDR2 is YYREEE (reference sequence). V gave up 3 bases and J gave up 1 base, with 17 bases separating them.

The sample holds many counts of this clonotype. The chain is built from TRBV6-2 or TRBV6-3 and TRBJ2-1; D unresolved. Trimming took off 11 bases at V and 12 bases at J, with 17 bases between the two ends. The CDR3 consists of 11 residues. CDR1 MNHEY and CDR2 SVGEGT come from the germline V gene. The CDR3: CAAAQSLAQFF. DNA for the CDR3: TGTGCCGCAGCGCAGAGTCTTGCGCAGTTCTTC.

In its sample, this clonotype was seen many times. The chain links TRBV24-1 to TRBJ2-2; D not certain. There are 13 residues in the CDR3. Germline V gene data show CDR1 as KGHDR and CDR2 as SFDVKD. Trimming pared 4 bases from V and 1 base from J, leaving 3 bases between. The CDR3, as DNA: TGTGCCACCAGTGACCAGAACACCGGGGAGCTGTTTTTT. Encoded protein: CATSDQNTGELFF.

This clonotype has at least ten counts. The chain employs TRBV6-2 or TRBV6-3 and TRBJ2-7, with D unresolved. Germline values: CDR1 MNHEY, CDR2 SVGEGT. The CDR3 runs to 12 residues. Deletions cut 0 bases from V and 3 bases from J, with 3 bases between. For the CDR3, the DNA is TGTGCCAGCAGTTACTCCGTCTACGAGCAGTACTTC. Translating it yields CASSYSVYEQYF.

This clonotype was detected ten times or more. The V and J genes are TRBV15 and TRBJ2-4; 7 bases agree with TRBD1. Germline CDR1 reads LNHNV; CDR2 reads YYDKDF (reference sequence). V lost 0 bases, J lost 4 bases, and 3 bases stayed unmatched. CDR3 length: 15 amino acids. The CDR3 DNA reads as TGTGCCACCAGCAGAGATACGGGACAGAAAAACATTCAGTACTTC. Protein: CATSRDTGQKNIQYF.

This clonotype was detected many times. This rearrangement joins TRBV4-2 to TRBJ2-5; 8 bases match TRBD2. CDR1 is LGHNA, CDR2 YNFKEQ, per germline. CDR3 length: 15 residues. The trim removed 0 bases at V and 5 bases at J, leaving 5 bases unmatched. CDR3 nucleotides: TGTGCCAGCAGCCAAGAACGGGAGGGCGGGGAGACCCAGTACTTC. Its protein product is CASSQEREGGETQYF.

This clonotype was recorded many times. The chain uses TRBV12-3 or TRBV12-4 and TRBJ2-5, with D possibly TRBD1 on 6 matching bases. The length of the CDR3 is 13 residues. The V gene lost 4 bases and the J gene lost 4 bases, with 10 bases spanning the gap. The CDR3 loop is CASSSSGVETQYF. CDR3 nucleotide sequence: TGTGCCAGCAGTTCATCAGGGGTAGAGACCCAGTACTTC.

This clonotype was observed a handful of times. The V and J genes are TRBV27 and TRBJ2-1; D is possibly TRBD2 (6 bases). The V and J ends lost 6 bases and 2 bases respectively, with 14 bases between them. The V gene's germline CDR1 is MNHEY and CDR2 SMNVEV (reference sequence). The CDR3 has 15 residues. CDR3: CASSLEAGPYNEQFF. The CDR3 DNA is TGTGCCAGCAGCCTTGAAGCGGGCCCCTACAATGAGCAGTTCTTC.

There are many counts of this clonotype. The J gene is TRBJ1-1, the V gene TRBV6-1, with D uncertain. CDR3 size: 13 residues. CDR1 MNHNS and CDR2 SASEGT come from the germline V gene. The V gene lost 7 bases and the J gene lost 1 base, with 10 bases spanning the gap. In DNA, the CDR3 is TGTGCCAGCACCAAAACAGAGAACACTGAAGCTTTCTTT. Its protein product is CASTKTENTEAFF.

This clonotype was counted only a few times. This chain connects TRBV7-2 to TRBJ2-2; D gene unclear. This CDR3 comprises 15 residues. The V end was cut by 5 bases, the J end by 2 bases, with 12 bases between. Germline CDR1 is SGHTA and CDR2 is FQGNSA. CDR3: CASSPRDFNTGELFF. For the CDR3, the DNA is TGTGCCAGCAGCCCCCGAGACTTCAACACCGGGGAGCTGTTTTTT.

This clonotype was recorded a few times. The chain employs TRBV27 and TRBJ2-7, with a possible D match to TRBD2 (6 bases). Trimming took off 0 bases at V and 2 bases at J, with 14 bases between the two ends. Germline assignment: CDR1 MNHEY and CDR2 SMNVEV (reference sequence). The CDR3 totals 16 residues. The CDR3 region is CASSLSGSGKTYEQYF. CDR3 DNA sequence: TGTGCCAGCAGTTTATCGGGTAGCGGAAAGACCTACGAGCAGTACTTC.

This clonotype was observed many times. The rearrangement links TRBV5-1 to TRBJ2-7; D possibly corresponds to TRBD1 (5 bases). Trimming took off 3 bases at V and 2 bases at J, with 12 bases between the two ends. This CDR3 spans 14 amino acids. CDR1 is SGHRS and CDR2 is YFSETQ in the germline V gene. The CDR3 loop reads CASSSGQGAYEQYF. The CDR3 nucleotides read TGCGCCAGCAGCTCAGGGCAGGGCGCCTACGAGCAGTACTTC.

This clonotype was observed many times. The chain has TRBV7-8 and TRBJ2-7, with D unresolved. V was clipped by 1 base and J by 0 bases, with 7 bases between them. The germline V gene encodes CDR1 SGHVS and CDR2 FQNEAQ. This CDR3 region has 14 residues. The CDR3 reads CASSLGYASYEQYV. CDR3 DNA: TGTGCCAGCAGCTTAGGTTATGCCTCCTACGAGCAGTACGTC.

At least ten counts were recorded for this clonotype. V is TRBV6-5 and J is TRBJ2-3; TRBD1 matches 12 bases. Germline assignment: CDR1 MNHEY and CDR2 SVGAGI. The trim removed 1 base at V and 3 bases at J, leaving 5 bases unmatched. CDR3 size: 17 residues. The CDR3 reads CASSYLGQGARTDTQYF. The DNA of the CDR3 is TGTGCCAGCAGTTACTTGGGACAGGGGGCTAGGACAGATACGCAGTATTTT.

This clonotype was observed at least ten times. CDR3 amino acids: CSASFQDSYNEQFF. In DNA form, the CDR3 reads TGCAGTGCTAGTTTCCAGGATTCTTACAATGAGCAGTTCTTC. The rearrangement uses TRBV20-1 and TRBJ2-1, with D uncertain. The germline V gene has CDR1 DFQATT and CDR2 SNEGSKA (reference sequence). The CDR3 runs 14 residues. Trimming pared 3 bases from V and 4 bases from J, leaving 13 bases between.

This clonotype was seen a few times. Since a much larger clone is just one base distant, this may be a read error. V is TRBV4-1 and J is TRBJ1-5, with D perhaps matching TRBD1 (6 bases). Trimming stripped 4 bases from V and 0 bases from J, with 10 bases between. The CDR3 runs to 15 residues. Germline V gene lookup returns CDR1 MGHRA and CDR2 YSYEKL. Here the CDR3 DNA reads TGCGCCAGCAGCCGAGACAGGTATAGCAATCAGCCCCAGCATTTT. As protein: CASSRDRYSNQPQHF.

This clonotype was recorded at least ten times. V is TRBV3-1 and J is TRBJ1-1, with D unclear. V lost 4 bases, J lost 1 base, and 13 bases lay in between. The CDR3 runs to 15 residues. Germline values: CDR1 LGHDT, CDR2 YNNKEL (reference sequence). CDR3 DNA: TGTGCCAGCAGCCCTTCAGTCCCCACGAACACTGAAGCTTTCTTT. Translated, it gives CASSPSVPTNTEAFF.